The 28 T cell receptor beta chains below all came from one sample that was sequenced in a study of molecular identifiers for immune sequencing clone quantification. TCRdb passed the PCR reads through MiXCR, listing each CDR3 protein once. The sample shows about 640,000 distinct CDR3 sequences, 20% of them seen only once. Sequences were obtained from naive CD8+ T cells from blood, with Jurkat cell RNA spiked in. Indicated subset: FACS-sorted CD8+CD4-CCR7+CD45RA+ naive T cells. The receptors here all came from a human donor in good health. Some libraries in this study had Jurkat cell RNA spiked in.

In this sample, this clonotype turned up many times. This chain links TRBV9 with TRBJ2-7, with D possibly matching TRBD2 (6 bases). The CDR3 has 17 amino acids. Trimming shortened V by 0 bases and J by 6 bases, and 22 bases separated the two germline ends. Germline-derived CDR1 and CDR2 are SGDLS and YYNGEE. CDR3 nucleotide sequence: TGTGCCAGCAGCGTAGGGGTACGAGGAGGAGGGGAACCCGAGCAGTACTTC. Translating gives CASSVGVRGGGEPEQYF.

Notes on this clonotype: Since a much larger clone is just one base distant, this may be a read error. This sequence joins TRBV20-1 and TRBJ1-1, with D perhaps matching TRBD1 (6 bases). Per germline, CDR1 DFQATT and CDR2 SNEGSKA (reference sequence). The CDR3 contains 14 residues. The CDR3 loop is CGAPRQARSGEAFF. Written as DNA, the CDR3 is TGCGGTGCTCCCCGACAGGCTCGGAGCGGTGAAGCTTTCTTT.

The V gene is TRBV14, the J gene TRBJ1-2; D remains unclear. Germline-derived CDR1 and CDR2 are SGHDN and FVKESK. The CDR3 is 12 amino acids. With 0 bases removed from V and 5 bases from J, the gap between germline ends came to 4 bases. The CDR3 reads CASSQDGYGYTF. CDR3 DNA: TGTGCCAGCAGCCAAGATGGTTATGGCTACACCTTC.

As for this clonotype: This may be a read error: a much more frequent sequence differs by one nucleotide. J is TRBJ2-3 and V is TRBV5-6, with 10 positions matching TRBD2. Germline V gene data show CDR1 as SGHDT and CDR2 as YYEEEE. The V gene end was trimmed by 4 bases and the J gene end by 5 bases; junction bases not matched to a gene: 10. This CDR3 comprises 16 residues. CDR3 sequence (DNA): TGTGCCAGCAGCCCCTGGGCTAGCGGGAGAGGAGATACGCAGTATTTT. Residues: CASSPWASGRGDTQYF.

This clonotype appeared many times. The chain combines TRBV10-3 with TRBJ2-7, with 8 bases identical to TRBD1. Trimming at V came to 4 bases and at J to 5 bases, leaving 7 bases not matched to a gene. The CDR3 length is 14 residues. Germline V gene lookup returns CDR1 ENHRY and CDR2 SYGVKD. CDR3 DNA sequence: TGTGCCATCAGTGGGGCAGGGGGCCCCCACGAGCAGTACTTC. It specifies CAISGAGGPHEQYF.

This clonotype was found many times. The chain uses TRBV20-1 and TRBJ2-3, with TRBD2 matching 13 bases. Trimming cost V 1 base and J 8 bases; bases outside gene matches: 3. The CDR3 runs to 14 residues. Germline V gives CDR1 DFQATT, CDR2 SNEGSKA (reference sequence). The CDR3 is CSARVRLAGGTQYF. CDR3 sequence (DNA): TGCAGTGCTAGAGTTCGACTAGCGGGAGGTACGCAGTATTTT.

This clonotype was counted a few times. The chain is built from TRBV27 and TRBJ1-1; D not resolved. CDR1 and CDR2 from the germline V gene are MNHEY and SMNVEV (reference sequence). With 5 bases removed from V and 3 bases from J, the gap between germline ends came to 7 bases. The CDR3 is 12 amino acids. CDR3 loop: CASSDWDTEAFF. The CDR3 bases are TGTGCCAGCAGTGACTGGGACACTGAAGCTTTCTTT.

This clonotype was recorded many times. In DNA, the CDR3 is TGCGCCAGCAGCTTGGGACAGGGGCCCACTGAAGCTTTCTTT. It encodes CASSLGQGPTEAFF. This chain uses TRBV5-1 with TRBJ1-1; 8 positions agree with TRBD1. CDR1 and CDR2 from the germline V gene are SGHRS and YFSETQ. The CDR3 is made up of 14 amino acids. After removal of 0 bases from V and 4 bases from J, the junction contained 2 bases not matched to a gene.

Of note for this clonotype: Being one base from a much bigger clone, this may be a read error. The chain carries TRBV7-9 and TRBJ2-3, with 8 positions matching TRBD1. Germline CDR1 and CDR2: SEHNR and FQNEAQ (reference sequence). This CDR3 region has 20 residues. The CDR3 spells CASGLKGQGGLGSDTDTQYF. The CDR3 bases are TGTGCCAGCGGCTTAAAAGGACAGGGCGGGCTCGGGTCCGACACAGATACGCAGTATTTT. The complete variable domain, with remaining parts taken from reference TRBV7-9 and TRBJ2-3, reads DTGVSQNPRHKITKRGQNVTFRCDPISEHNRLYWYRQTLGQGPEFLTYFQNEAQLEKSRLLSDRFSAERPKGSFSTLEIQRTEQGDSAMYLCASGLKGQGGLGSDTDTQYFGPGTRLTVL.

Ten or more counts support this clonotype. The chain couples TRBV29-1 to TRBJ2-2; D is perhaps TRBD1 (6 bases). The V gene lost 4 bases and the J gene lost 4 bases, with 10 bases spanning the gap. Germline V lookup: CDR1 SQVTM, CDR2 ANQGSEA. CDR3 length: 13 residues. The CDR3 bases are TGCAGCGTTGTGGACAGTCTCACCGGGGAGCTGTTTTTT. Protein sequence: CSVVDSLTGELFF.

On this clonotype itself: At one boundary the junction diverges from the germline segment, which might be a read error. The chain uses TRBV7-6 and TRBJ2-3, with a tentative D call TRBD1 (5 bases). The CDR3 contains 12 residues. The germline CDR1 and CDR2 sequences are SGHVS and FNYEAQ. CDR3 sequence reads: CASSHGTGTQYF. CDR3 nucleotides: TGTGCCAGCAGCCATGGCACAGGTACGCAGTATTTT.

Many counts were recorded for this clonotype. The V gene is TRBV7-9, the J gene TRBJ1-5, with D possibly TRBD1 on 5 matching bases. Germline assignment: CDR1 SEHNR and CDR2 FQNEAQ (reference sequence). Trimming removed 1 base at V and 11 bases at J, with 9 bases between. The CDR3 extends over 12 amino acids. This CDR3 reads CASSLGTSAQHF. In nucleotides, the CDR3 is TGTGCCAGCAGCTTAGGGACATCGGCCCAGCATTTT.

This clonotype was seen repeatedly, ten times or more. This rearrangement joins TRBV27 to TRBJ1-1; the match to TRBD1 covers 7 bases. The CDR3 is 14 residues long. Per the germline V gene, CDR1 is MNHEY and CDR2 is SMNVEV (reference sequence). With 0 bases clipped from V and 3 bases from J, the junction kept 1 base outside the gene matches. The CDR3 protein is CASSLSTGYTEAFF. The CDR3 region has the DNA TGTGCCAGCAGTTTATCGACAGGGTACACTGAAGCTTTCTTT.

A note on this clonotype: This may stem from a read error, because a much larger clone lies one nucleotide away. Since the CDR3 does not end with the conserved phenylalanine or tryptophan, this likely comes from a read error. The CDR3 sequence is CSAPPRWQHSQTNEKLFL. CDR3 coding DNA: TGCAGTGCCCCCCCCCGGTGGCAGCACTCTCAAACTAATGAAAAACTGTTTCTT. The chain has TRBV20-1 and TRBJ1-4; D remains unclear. Trimming pared 6 bases from V and 1 base from J, leaving 24 bases between. Germline V gives CDR1 DFQATT, CDR2 SNEGSKA (reference sequence). The CDR3 contains 18 residues.

This clonotype appeared many times. The gene calls are TRBV6-2 or TRBV6-3 and TRBJ2-7; D is undetermined. The CDR3 extends over 13 amino acids. The V end lost 4 bases, the J end lost 3 bases, and 10 bases lay between the germline ends. Germline loops: CDR1 MNHEY, CDR2 SVGEGT. The CDR3 loop is CASSFGVGYEQYF. The CDR3 bases are TGTGCCAGCAGTTTCGGCGTGGGCTACGAGCAGTACTTC.

Ten or more counts support this clonotype. This chain connects TRBV7-6 to TRBJ2-3, with D possibly TRBD2 on 6 matching bases. Germline CDR1 reads SGHVS; CDR2 reads FNYEAQ. V was shortened by 0 bases and J by 0 bases, with 19 bases between the two germline ends. The CDR3 totals 19 residues. CDR3 nucleotide sequence: TGTGCCAGCAGCTTAGCAGGGTGGGAGGCCTCCCCTAGCACAGATACGCAGTATTTT. It encodes CASSLAGWEASPSTDTQYF. Full variable domain (rest looked up from reference TRBV7-6 and TRBJ2-3): GAGVSQSPRYKVTKRGQDVALRCDPISGHVSLYWYRQALGQGPEFLTYFNYEAQQDKSGLPNDRFSAERPEGSISTLTIQRTEQRDSAMYRCASSLAGWEASPSTDTQYFGPGTRLTVL.

The chain links TRBV7-6 to TRBJ1-2, with 7 bases fitting TRBD1. Germline CDR1 SGHVS, CDR2 FNYEAQ. The V segment lost 1 base and the J segment 6 bases; nucleotides outside the gene matches: 2. This CDR3 region has 13 residues. The CDR3 protein is CASSLGRGDGYTF. The CDR3, as DNA: TGTGCCAGCAGCTTAGGCAGGGGGGATGGCTACACCTTC.

A few counts support this clonotype. CDR3 in amino acids: CASSPSGDVDEQFF. The CDR3 nucleotides are TGTGCCAGCAGCCCAAGCGGGGACGTAGATGAGCAGTTCTTC. This chain joins TRBV7-3 and TRBJ2-1; TRBD2 matches at 7 bases. Germline CDR1 is SGHTA and CDR2 is FQGTGA. The V gene end was trimmed by 5 bases and the J gene end by 8 bases; junction bases not matched to a gene: 9. This CDR3 region has 14 residues.

This clonotype was found many times. The gene calls are TRBV12-3 or TRBV12-4 and TRBJ2-1, with D maybe TRBD1 (5 bases). The ends were cut back, 3 bases at V and 12 bases at J, with 9 bases in the middle. The CDR3 is 11 residues long. The CDR3 nucleotides read TGTGCCAGCAGTTTGGGGCCGGGGCAGTTCTTC. Translation gives CASSLGPGQFF.

This clonotype was seen ten or more times. V and J are TRBV10-3 and TRBJ1-1; no reliable D call. Looked up from germline, CDR1 is ENHRY and CDR2 is SYGVKD. CDR3 length: 13 residues. V was shortened by 7 bases and J by 4 bases, with 13 bases between the two germline ends. CDR3 in amino acids: CAITQNPGTEAFF. CDR3 nucleotides: TGTGCCATCACTCAGAACCCCGGCACTGAAGCTTTCTTT.

In regard to this clonotype: At one end the junction does not follow the germline gene, possibly because of a read error. The chain recombines TRBV12-3 or TRBV12-4 with TRBJ2-1, with 8 bases matching TRBD2. The CDR3 is made up of 14 amino acids. CDR3: CASSLGLVGVERFF. CDR3 DNA: TGTGCCAGCAGTTTGGGACTAGTTGGAGTTGAGCGGTTCTTC.

This clonotype was observed a handful of times. The rearrangement links TRBV9 to TRBJ2-1; 7 bases fit TRBD2. This CDR3 spans 15 amino acids. Germline CDR1 SGDLS, CDR2 YYNGEE. J lost 5 bases, V lost 4 bases, and 9 bases had no gene match. This CDR3 reads CASSSSGRSNNEQFF. The DNA for the CDR3 is TGTGCCAGCAGCTCTTCCGGGAGGTCCAACAATGAGCAGTTCTTC.

There are a few counts of this clonotype. This chain connects TRBV19 to TRBJ2-7; D is unclear. V was clipped by 3 bases and J by 3 bases, with 12 bases between them. This CDR3 comprises 14 residues. CDR1 is LNHDA, CDR2 SQIVND, per germline (reference sequence). This CDR3 reads CASSMQPRHYEQYF. CDR3 sequence (DNA): TGTGCCAGTAGTATGCAGCCAAGACACTACGAGCAGTACTTC.

This clonotype was found a few times. The chain is built from TRBV30 and TRBJ2-7, with TRBD2 matching over 10 bases. Germline CDR1 GTSNPN, CDR2 SVGIG (reference sequence). V was clipped by 2 bases and J by 2 bases; unmatched bases: 6. This CDR3 is 15 amino acids long. The CDR3 loop reads CAWSPGTSEAYEQYF. The CDR3 DNA reads as TGTGCCTGGAGTCCCGGGACTAGCGAGGCCTACGAGCAGTACTTC.

Remarks on this clonotype: Since a much larger clone is just one base distant, this may be a read error. The genes are TRBV11-2 and TRBJ1-3; a possible D gene is TRBD1 (5 bases). The length of the CDR3 is 16 residues. Germline V CDR1 and CDR2: SGHAT, FQNNGV. CDR3 in amino acids: CASSPGTALSVNTIYF. The CDR3 DNA sequence: TGTGCCAGCAGCCCCGGGACGGCGCTTTCTGTAAACACCATATATTTT.

Regarding this clonotype: Possible read error: a much larger clone is one base away. V gene TRBV6-5 combines with J gene TRBJ2-1; weak D call: TRBD2 (6 bases). The CDR3 is 13 amino acids. Germline V gene sequence: CDR1 MNHEY, CDR2 SVGAGI. CDR3 bases: TGTGCCAGCAGTTACTCGCGGGGTAATGAGCAGTCCTTC. This translates into CASSYSRGNEQSF.

This clonotype was detected many times. This chain uses TRBV12-3 or TRBV12-4 with TRBJ2-3, with D perhaps matching TRBD2 (7 bases). This CDR3 has 14 amino acids. The ends were cut back, 4 bases at V and 4 bases at J, with 12 bases in the middle. The CDR3 coding sequence is TGTGCCAGCAGTTCGGGGGGCGAGGCAGATACGCAGTATTTT. It specifies CASSSGGEADTQYF.

The chain employs TRBV25-1 and TRBJ2-7, with D possibly TRBD2 on 5 matching bases. Trimming removed 3 bases at V and 2 bases at J, with 11 bases between. The CDR3 loop spans 14 amino acids. Germline V gene lookup returns CDR1 MGHDK and CDR2 SYGVNS. DNA of the CDR3: TGTGCCAGCAGTGACCGCACTAGGCCCTACGAGCAGTACTTC. Its protein product is CASSDRTRPYEQYF.